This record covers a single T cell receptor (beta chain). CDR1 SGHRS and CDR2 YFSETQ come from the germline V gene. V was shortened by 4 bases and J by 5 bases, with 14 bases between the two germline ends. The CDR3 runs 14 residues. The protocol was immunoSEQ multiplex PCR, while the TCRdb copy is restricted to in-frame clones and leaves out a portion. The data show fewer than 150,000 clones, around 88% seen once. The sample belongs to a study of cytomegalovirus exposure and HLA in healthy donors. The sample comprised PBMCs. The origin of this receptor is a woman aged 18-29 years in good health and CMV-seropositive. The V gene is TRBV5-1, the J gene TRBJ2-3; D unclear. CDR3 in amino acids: CASSAAARVDTQYF. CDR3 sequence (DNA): TGCGCCAGCAGCGCCGCCGCAAGAGTAGATACGCAGTATTTT.